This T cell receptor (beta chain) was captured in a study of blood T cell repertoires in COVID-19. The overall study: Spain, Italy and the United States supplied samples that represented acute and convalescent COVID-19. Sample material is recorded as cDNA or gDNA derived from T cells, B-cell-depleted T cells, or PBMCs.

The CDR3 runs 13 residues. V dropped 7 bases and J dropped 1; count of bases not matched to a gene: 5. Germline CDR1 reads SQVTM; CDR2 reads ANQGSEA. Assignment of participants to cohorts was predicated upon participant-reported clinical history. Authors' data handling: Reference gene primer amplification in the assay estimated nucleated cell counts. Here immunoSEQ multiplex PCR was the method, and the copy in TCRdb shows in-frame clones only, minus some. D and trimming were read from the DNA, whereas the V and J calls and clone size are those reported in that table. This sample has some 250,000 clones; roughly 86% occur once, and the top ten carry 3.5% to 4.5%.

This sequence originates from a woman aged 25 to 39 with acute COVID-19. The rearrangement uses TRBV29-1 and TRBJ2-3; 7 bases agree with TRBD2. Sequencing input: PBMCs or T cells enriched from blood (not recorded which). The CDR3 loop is CSASGGGTDTQYF. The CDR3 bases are TGCAGCGCCTCGGGGGGTGGCACAGATACGCAGTATTTT.